The 4 T cell receptor beta chains presented below share a single source sample, sequenced in a study of graft-versus-host responses after intestinal transplantation. Libraries were prepared by immunoSEQ multiplex PCR; TCRdb keeps only in-frame clonotypes and omits some of them. This table has tens of thousands of clones, about 94% appearing once. The antigens of these receptors remain unknown. The sequencing here drew on unstimulated CD4+ T cells sorted from spleen or lymph node cells, taken before transplant. The receptors derive from a human donor who was the organ donor for an intestinal transplant.

V and J are TRBV28 and TRBJ1-4; D ambiguous. Looked up from germline, CDR1 is MDHEN and CDR2 is SYDVKM. With 0 bases removed from V and 13 bases from J, the gap between germline ends came to 9 bases. The CDR3 sequence is 12 residues long. The CDR3 reads CASSLWGWGLFF. In DNA form, the CDR3 reads TGTGCCAGCAGTTTATGGGGATGGGGACTGTTTTTT.

V is TRBV9 and J is TRBJ2-6, with 8 bases that match TRBD2. CDR1 is SGDLS and CDR2 is YYNGEE in the germline V gene. V lost 0 bases, J lost 0 bases, and 14 bases stayed unmatched. CDR3 length: 21 amino acids. This CDR3 is CASSVEGSGVFSISGANVLTF. CDR3 DNA: TGTGCCAGCAGCGTAGAAGGTAGCGGGGTGTTTTCAATCTCTGGGGCCAACGTCCTGACTTTC.

The chain uses TRBV6-6 and TRBJ2-7; 9 nucleotides match TRBD2. The CDR3 loop spans 15 amino acids. Trimming took 1 base from V and 4 from J; bases not matched to a gene: 5. Germline lookup yields CDR1 MNHNY and CDR2 SVGAGI (reference sequence). The CDR3 nucleotides read TGTGCCAGCAGTTACTGGCGGGGGGGATGGTACGAGCAGTACTTC. Protein sequence: CASSYWRGGWYEQYF.

The chain links TRBV7-9 to TRBJ1-1, with D possibly being TRBD1 (5 bases). Trimming removed 6 bases at V and 8 bases at J, with 13 bases between. CDR1 is SEHNR and CDR2 is FQNEAQ in the germline V gene (reference sequence). The CDR3 has 12 residues. CDR3 amino acids: CASRSREDEAFF. DNA of the CDR3: TGTGCCAGCAGATCCAGGGAGGACGAAGCTTTCTTT. The entire variable domain, with the rest obtained from reference TRBV7-9 and TRBJ1-1, is as follows: DTGVSQNPRHKITKRGQNVTFRCDPISEHNRLYWYRQTLGQGPEFLTYFQNEAQLEKSRLLSDRFSAERPKGSFSTLEIQRTEQGDSAMYLCASRSREDEAFFGQGTRLTVV.